The 11 T cell receptor beta chains below were found in one sample sequenced in a study of T cells in localized non-small cell lung cancer. Method: immunoSEQ multiplex PCR; TCRdb's copy keeps in-frame clones and lacks some. The sample contains roughly 3,100 clones, about 28% of which appear only once. This sample comprised lung tumor tissue, obtained before any cancer treatment. The receptors were sampled from a man aged 35 to 69 with stage I lung adenocarcinoma.

In its sample, this clone ranks as medium-sized. DNA for the CDR3: TGCGCCAGCAGTCTCGACGATCACGGGGAGGCCGGGGAGCTGTTTTTT. Protein sequence: CASSLDDHGEAGELFF. V gene TRBV4-1 combines with J gene TRBJ2-2; D may be TRBD2 (6 bases). V dropped 6 bases and J dropped 6 bases, with 20 bases sitting between them. Germline V gene lookup returns CDR1 MGHRA and CDR2 YSYEKL. The CDR3 contains 16 residues.

This clone was seen only a few times. The rearrangement uses TRBV11-3 and TRBJ2-3; 10 positions agree with TRBD1. This CDR3 contains 16 residues. The V gene's germline CDR1 is SGHNT and CDR2 YENEEA. With V trimmed by 4 bases and J by 0 bases, 4 bases remained unmatched. The CDR3 region is CASSWGDRGSTDTQYF. The CDR3 DNA sequence: TGTGCCAGCAGCTGGGGGGACAGGGGAAGCACAGATACGCAGTATTTT.

This clone has a handful of counts. J is TRBJ2-7 and V is TRBV6-8; D might be TRBD2 (6 bases). Trimming removed 5 bases at V and 0 bases at J, with 11 bases between. The CDR3 consists of 14 residues. The germline CDR1 and CDR2 sequences are MNHGY and SAAAGT. As DNA, the CDR3 is TGTGCCAGCAGTCACACGACTAGCTCCTACGAGCAGTACTTC. Translating gives CASSHTTSSYEQYF.

The chain joins TRBV9 to TRBJ2-5, with a tentative D call TRBD2 (5 bases). CDR3 length: 13 residues. Trimming took 5 bases from V and 3 from J, leaving 11 bases between them. CDR1 is SGDLS, CDR2 YYNGEE, per germline. CDR3 sequence: CASSFTGEETQYF. The CDR3 region has the DNA TGTGCCAGCAGTTTTACCGGGGAAGAGACCCAGTACTTC. Variable domain in full (rest from reference TRBV9 and TRBJ2-5): DSGVTQTPKHLITATGQRVTLRCSPRSGDLSVYWYQQSLDQGLQFLIQYYNGEERAKGNILERFSAQQFPDLHSELNLSSLELGDSALYFCASSFTGEETQYFGPGTRLLVL.

This clone appeared once. This sequence joins TRBV5-1 and TRBJ2-3; maybe TRBD1 (6 bases). The CDR3 loop spans 14 amino acids. The germline gives CDR1 SGHRS, CDR2 YFSETQ. V lost 4 bases and J 7 bases, leaving 16 bases between the germline ends. CDR3 in amino acids: CASSPYLTGNTQYF. In DNA form, the CDR3 reads TGCGCCAGCAGCCCCTACTTAACAGGGAATACGCAGTATTTT.

The chain combines TRBV18 with TRBJ2-7; TRBD2 agrees at 7 bases. The CDR3 has 15 residues. Germline V gene sequence: CDR1 KGHSH, CDR2 LQKENI. The V and J ends lost 4 bases and 2 bases, in that order; junction bases with no gene match: 8. CDR3: CASSLASGFTYEQYF. The CDR3 nucleotides read TGTGCCAGCTCACTGGCTAGCGGCTTCACCTACGAGCAGTACTTC.

This clone showed up just a few times. The gene calls are TRBV6-8 and TRBJ2-7; TRBD1 matches 9 bases. The CDR3 length is 15 residues. CDR1 MNHGY and CDR2 SAAAGT come from the germline V gene. The trim removed 2 bases at V and 4 bases at J, leaving 6 bases unmatched. CDR3 sequence: CASSYTPGQGYEQYF. CDR3 in DNA: TGTGCCAGCAGTTACACCCCGGGACAGGGTTACGAGCAGTACTTC.

In this sample, this clone is medium-sized. This chain connects TRBV6-8 to TRBJ1-6; D not resolved. The CDR3 is 13 residues long. Per germline, CDR1 MNHGY and CDR2 SAAAGT. V lost 5 bases and J 9 bases, leaving 11 bases between the germline ends. This CDR3 reads CASSPGWGSPLHF. The CDR3 DNA reads as TGTGCCAGCAGTCCAGGTTGGGGTTCACCCCTCCACTTT.

This clone has a single count. CDR3 region: CASSRSRGGVETQYF. The CDR3 DNA follows: TGTGCCAGTAGTAGATCCAGGGGAGGGGTGGAGACCCAGTACTTC. The chain combines TRBV19 with TRBJ2-5; D is possibly TRBD2 (7 bases). The V end was cut by 4 bases, the J end by 5 bases, with 17 bases between. CDR1 and CDR2 from the germline V gene are LNHDA and SQIVND (reference sequence). The CDR3 extends over 15 amino acids.

This clone was detected a few times. The chain carries TRBV30 and TRBJ1-3; D gene uncertain. Germline assignment: CDR1 GTSNPN and CDR2 SVGIG (reference sequence). CDR3 length equals 13 residues. Trimming removed 3 bases from V and 0 bases from J, with 6 bases in between. The CDR3 is CAWSLSSGNTIYF. Written as DNA, the CDR3 is TGTGCCTGGAGCCTCAGCTCTGGAAACACCATATATTTT. Combining the CDR3 with reference TRBV30 and TRBJ1-3 gives the whole variable domain SQTIHQWPATLVQPVGSPLSLECTVEGTSNPNLYWYRQAAGRGLQLLFYSVGIGQISSEVPQNLSASRPQDRQFILSSKKLLLSDSGFYLCAWSLSSGNTIYFGEGSWLTVV.

This clone was seen a few times. The rearrangement joins TRBV9 to TRBJ2-5; D gene unclear. V shed 3 bases and J shed 1 base, with 13 bases lying between them. The germline V gene has CDR1 SGDLS and CDR2 YYNGEE. CDR3 size: 15 residues. CDR3 amino acids: CASSARGRLQETQYF. The CDR3 bases are TGTGCCAGCAGCGCCCGCGGACGGCTCCAAGAGACCCAGTACTTC.